The 22 T cell receptor beta chains presented below share a single source sample, sequenced in a study of CD8 T cells in Susac syndrome. Random hexamers served to reverse transcribe roughly 0.45 to 1 ug RNA. TCRdb passed the immunoSEQ multiplex PCR reads through MiXCR, listing each CDR3 protein once. The table has about 210,000 distinct CDR3 sequences, 93% seen once. Sequencing was performed on CD4+ T cells from PBMCs. These receptors were collected from a human donor in good health.

V gene TRBV20-1 combines with J gene TRBJ2-5, with D maybe TRBD2 (6 bases). The CDR3 length is 15 residues. Germline V gene data show CDR1 as DFQATT and CDR2 as SNEGSKA (reference sequence). The ends were cut back, 5 bases at V and 1 base at J, with 17 bases in the middle. The DNA for the CDR3 is TGCAGTGCTCCGGCCGGAGGGGCGATCCAAGAGACCCAGTACTTC. It encodes CSAPAGGAIQETQYF.

The rearrangement links TRBV2 to TRBJ1-5, with D possibly matching TRBD1 (6 bases). The V end lost 8 bases, the J end lost 0 bases, and 14 bases lay between the germline ends. The CDR3 spans 15 residues. Germline V gene data show CDR1 as SNHLY and CDR2 as FYNNEI. The CDR3 coding sequence is TGTGCCAGCTCCAGGGGATTTGGTAGCAATCAGCCCCAGCATTTT. The encoded protein is CASSRGFGSNQPQHF.

The chain is built from TRBV5-1 and TRBJ2-6; possible D gene TRBD1, 6 bases. This CDR3 comprises 13 residues. V was pared by 2 bases and J by 10 bases, with 10 bases between. CDR1 is SGHRS and CDR2 is YFSETQ in the germline V gene. DNA of the CDR3: TGCGCCAGCAGCTTTGGACAGATGAACGTCCTGACTTTC. Amino acids: CASSFGQMNVLTF.

The chain is built from TRBV3-1 and TRBJ2-2; TRBD1 might be the D (5 bases). This CDR3 is 15 amino acids long. V was clipped by 3 bases and J by 4 bases, with 12 bases between them. Looked up from germline, CDR1 is LGHDT and CDR2 is YNNKEL (reference sequence). CDR3 sequence: CASSQPTASTGELFF. CDR3 nucleotide sequence: TGTGCCAGCAGCCAGCCGACAGCCTCCACCGGGGAGCTGTTTTTT.

The chain recombines TRBV6-1 with TRBJ1-6; D gene unclear. V lost 3 bases, J lost 11 bases, and 8 bases lay in between. CDR3 size: 12 residues. Germline V CDR1 and CDR2: MNHNS, SASEGT. The DNA of the CDR3 is TGTGCCAGCAGTGATGAGCCCCCACCCCTCCACTTT. Translation: CASSDEPPPLHF.

The V gene is TRBV3-1, the J gene TRBJ1-1; D might be TRBD1 (5 bases). V was clipped by 10 bases and J by 1 base, with 13 bases between them. Germline CDR1 LGHDT, CDR2 YNNKEL (reference sequence). The CDR3 has 13 residues. The CDR3 DNA sequence: TGTGCCACCCGATTCGGGGGGAACACTGAAGCTTTCTTT. Translation gives CATRFGGNTEAFF.

This clonotype was observed a single time. The chain has TRBV10-3 and TRBJ1-1; D ambiguous. Trimming shortened V by 6 bases and J by 1 base, and 9 bases separated the two germline ends. Germline V CDR1 and CDR2: ENHRY, SYGVKD. The CDR3 is made up of 13 amino acids. CDR3 loop: CAISRTENTEAFF. For the CDR3, the DNA is TGTGCCATCAGCAGGACGGAGAACACTGAAGCTTTCTTT.

The V gene is TRBV10-3, the J gene TRBJ2-5; 14 bases align to TRBD2. Germline trimming cut 8 bases from V and 0 bases from J; bases unmatched to any gene: 2. Germline V gene data show CDR1 as ENHRY and CDR2 as SYGVKD. The CDR3 runs to 15 residues. DNA of the CDR3: TGTGCCATCCGGACTAGCGGGGGGCACCAAGAGACCCAGTACTTC. It translates to CAIRTSGGHQETQYF.

In nucleotides, the CDR3 is TGTGCCAGCAGTTACTTCACTGAAGCTTTCTTT. Encoded protein: CASSYFTEAFF. The chain recombines TRBV6-2 or TRBV6-3 with TRBJ1-1; D uncertain. Germline V gene lookup returns CDR1 MNHEY and CDR2 SVGEGT. There are 11 residues in the CDR3. V was shortened by 1 base and J by 4 bases, with 1 base between the two germline ends.

The V gene is TRBV27, the J gene TRBJ1-5; D is uncertain. Trimming stripped 5 bases from V and 7 bases from J, with 12 bases between. Germline CDR1 is MNHEY and CDR2 is SMNVEV (reference sequence). The length of the CDR3 is 13 residues. CDR3 protein: CASSAIGQQPQHF. The CDR3 nucleotides read TGTGCCAGCAGTGCTATAGGGCAGCAGCCCCAGCATTTT.

This clonotype was found once. The chain recombines TRBV7-2 with TRBJ1-2; D unclear. CDR3 length equals 15 residues. Looked up from germline, CDR1 is SGHTA and CDR2 is FQGNSA. V shed 3 bases and J shed 4 bases, with 15 bases lying between them. CDR3 nucleotide sequence: TGTGCCAGCAGCTTTGATGGGAGTGCCGCCTATGGCTACACCTTC. Translation gives CASSFDGSAAYGYTF.

V and J are TRBV13 and TRBJ2-7; the D gene is possibly TRBD1 (6 bases). The germline V gene has CDR1 PRHDT and CDR2 FYEKMQ (reference sequence). Trimming shortened V by 5 bases and J by 3 bases, and 17 bases separated the two germline ends. CDR3 length: 15 amino acids. The CDR3 loop reads CASSRSGQINYEQYV. The CDR3 coding sequence is TGTGCCAGCAGCAGAAGCGGACAGATAAACTACGAGCAGTACGTC.

This sequence joins TRBV7-8 and TRBJ2-3; weak D call: TRBD1 (6 bases). Trimming cost V 3 bases and J 6 bases, with 13 bases left between them. Germline values: CDR1 SGHVS, CDR2 FQNEAQ. This CDR3 contains 14 residues. The CDR3 is CASSFRPTGDTQYF. In DNA form, the CDR3 reads TGTGCCAGCAGCTTCCGGCCAACAGGGGATACGCAGTATTTT. Together with reference TRBV7-8 and TRBJ2-3, the CDR3 gives the full variable domain: GAGVSQSPRYKVAKRGQDVALRCDPISGHVSLFWYQQALGQGPEFLTYFQNEAQLDKSGLPSDRFFAERPEGSVSTLKIQRTQQEDSAVYLCASSFRPTGDTQYFGPGTRLTVL.

This clonotype was observed a few times. The chain links TRBV18 to TRBJ2-5; D call uncertain. This CDR3 contains 12 residues. Germline V gives CDR1 KGHSH, CDR2 LQKENI. V was cut by 3 bases and J by 4 bases, with 6 bases left in between. CDR3 sequence: CASSPSLETQYF. CDR3 in DNA: TGTGCCAGCTCACCGTCGTTAGAGACCCAGTACTTC.

The CDR3 protein is CASSLGFLLAKNIQYF. The CDR3 DNA reads as TGTGCCAGCAGCTTAGGTTTTCTACTAGCCAAAAACATTCAGTACTTC. The V and J genes are TRBV11-2 and TRBJ2-4; D is ambiguous. V lost 1 base, J lost 0 bases, and 10 bases lay in between. CDR1 SGHAT and CDR2 FQNNGV come from the germline V gene. The CDR3 is made up of 16 amino acids.

This clonotype was detected once. J is TRBJ1-2 and V is TRBV20-1; D remains unclear. From germline, CDR1 is DFQATT and CDR2 SNEGSKA (reference sequence). The CDR3 is made up of 12 amino acids. V was pared by 0 bases and J by 6 bases, with 8 bases between. This CDR3 reads CSAREQKHGYTF. The CDR3 DNA is TGCAGTGCTAGAGAACAGAAACATGGCTACACCTTC.

The rearrangement uses TRBV7-9 and TRBJ1-2; tentatively, D is TRBD1 (5 bases). The germline CDR1 and CDR2 sequences are SEHNR and FQNEAQ (reference sequence). V lost 4 bases and J 4 bases, leaving 16 bases between the germline ends. The CDR3 totals 15 residues. The DNA for the CDR3 is TGTGCCAGCAGCTCTCCGGGACGAAGTGGCTATGGCTACACCTTC. Its translation is CASSSPGRSGYGYTF.

The chain joins TRBV4-1 to TRBJ2-2; possibly TRBD2 for D (5 bases). V was cut by 5 bases and J by 5 bases, with 15 bases left in between. Germline V lookup: CDR1 MGHRA, CDR2 YSYEKL. This CDR3 has 15 amino acids. The CDR3 here is CASSSYSGGTGELFF. The DNA for the CDR3 is TGCGCCAGCAGCTCTTACTCCGGCGGGACCGGGGAGCTGTTTTTT.

This rearrangement joins TRBV19 to TRBJ1-1; D perhaps matches TRBD1 (6 bases). Germline V gives CDR1 LNHDA, CDR2 SQIVND (reference sequence). CDR3 length: 13 amino acids. V dropped 11 bases and J dropped 0 bases, with 13 bases sitting between them. CDR3 in DNA: TGTGCCGCCGCCGGACAGATGAACACTGAAGCTTTCTTT. This encodes CAAAGQMNTEAFF. Full variable domain (missing parts from reference TRBV19 and TRBJ1-1): DGGITQSPKYLFRKEGQNVTLSCEQNLNHDAMYWYRQDPGQGLRLIYYSQIVNDFQKGDIAEGYSVSREKKESFPLTVTSAQKNPTAFYLCAAAGQMNTEAFFGQGTRLTVV.

The chain employs TRBV27 and TRBJ2-1, with D possibly being TRBD1 (6 bases). The V and J ends lost 6 bases and 4 bases respectively, with 19 bases between them. This CDR3 is 16 amino acids long. From germline, CDR1 is MNHEY and CDR2 SMNVEV (reference sequence). CDR3 nucleotide sequence: TGTGCCAGCAGCACATATGGGGGCGAGGGATACAATGAGCAGTTCTTC. Translating it yields CASSTYGGEGYNEQFF.

V is TRBV29-1 and J is TRBJ2-3; perhaps TRBD2 as D (6 bases). Trimming removed 8 bases at V and 3 bases at J, with 18 bases between. Germline values: CDR1 SQVTM, CDR2 ANQGSEA. The CDR3 is 14 residues long. The CDR3 nucleotides read TGCAGCACTAGTCCAAACCGGGAGACAGATACGCAGTATTTT. This translates into CSTSPNRETDTQYF.

This rearrangement joins TRBV6-1 to TRBJ1-5, with 7 bases that match TRBD1. V shed 11 bases, J shed 7 bases, and the junction held 17 bases outside the gene matches. The CDR3 consists of 15 residues. CDR1 MNHNS and CDR2 SASEGT come from the germline V gene. As DNA, the CDR3 is TGTGCCGTATTAGGACAGGTGAATTCCGTACAGCCCCAGCATTTT. Protein sequence: CAVLGQVNSVQPQHF.